Listed below are T cell receptor beta chains from one sample, sequenced in a study of blood T cell repertoires in COVID-19. Libraries were prepared by immunoSEQ multiplex PCR; TCRdb keeps only in-frame clonotypes and omits some of them. The table has about 300,000 clones, roughly 90% seen once. Material for sequencing was peripheral blood. The origin of the receptors is a woman in her twenties or thirties with COVID-19, enrolled during active disease. CDR3s include the opening cysteine and the closing phenylalanine or tryptophan. A D gene is named only where the DNA matches it firmly. Size tells how often a clone was seen (once, few, many) or the class of an expanded clone, and some rows leave it out.

TGTGCCAGCAGCCAAGAAGTACTCAGGAGGCCAGGGGATGAGCAGTTCTTC	CASSQEVLRRPGDEQFF	.	TRBJ2-1	.	TRBV4-2
TGTGCCAGCAGCTTAGTAGGAGCGGAGGGAGATACGCAGTATTTT	CASSLVGAEGDTQYF	.	TRBJ2-3	.	TRBV7-2
TGTGCCAGCACCCCGGGGGGAGGGTACAATTCACCCCTCCACTTT	CASTPGGGYNSPLHF	.	TRBJ1-6	.	TRBV9
TGTGCCAGCAGTGAAGGGCCTTTACAAGAGACCCAGTACTTC	CASSEGPLQETQYF	.	TRBJ2-5	.	TRBV6-1
TGTGCCAGCAGCGTAGGGGCCTCTAACTATGGCTACACCTTC	CASSVGASNYGYTF	.	TRBJ1-2	.	TRBV9
TGCGCCAGCAGCCAAGAGCCGGACAGGGGCTTTAACTATGGCTACACCTTC	CASSQEPDRGFNYGYTF	TRBD1	TRBJ1-2	.	TRBV4-1
TGCGCCAGCAGTCAAACAGGGGAAGTACAGAACACCGGGGAGCTGTTTTTT	CASSQTGEVQNTGELFF	TRBD1	TRBJ2-2	.	TRBV23-1
TGTGCCAGCAGCTTGGGGCACACTGAAGCTTTCTTT	CASSLGHTEAFF	.	TRBJ1-1	.	TRBV5-4
TGTGCCAGCAGCATATCCCCCGGGACAGGTTATAATTCACCCCTCCACTTT	CASSISPGTGYNSPLHF	TRBD1	TRBJ1-6	.	TRBV11-2
TGTGCCAGCAGCCAAATACTAGCAAGCTACAATGAGCAGTTCTTC	CASSQILASYNEQFF	.	TRBJ2-1	.	TRBV4-2
TGTGCCAGCCGGTGGCAGGGAAGCACAGATACGCAGTATTTT	CASRWQGSTDTQYF	.	TRBJ2-3	.	TRBV2
TGTGCCAGCAGTTACAGGGGAAGAGGCTACACCTTC	CASSYRGRGYTF	TRBD1	TRBJ1-2	.	TRBV2
TGCAGCGTCGATTACAGGGGTGGCTACACCTTC	CSVDYRGGYTF	TRBD1	TRBJ1-2	few	TRBV29-1
TGTGCCACCAGTGATTCGCACACAGATGGCTACACCTTC	CATSDSHTDGYTF	.	TRBJ1-2	.	TRBV24-1
TGTGCCAGCAGCGTAACGACAGGGCTGAACACTGAAGCTTTCTTT	CASSVTTGLNTEAFF	TRBD1	TRBJ1-1	.	TRBV9
TGTGCCAGCAGCGGGCGACAGGGACCAGGAAACACCATATATTTT	CASSGRQGPGNTIYF	TRBD1	TRBJ1-3	once	TRBV5-8
TGTGCCAGTACCGAGGGGGCAAAACTGTTTTTT	CASTEGAKLFF	TRBD1	TRBJ1-4	.	TRBV19
TGTGCCAGCAGTCCTCCTCCAACAGGGGATAGCAATCAGCCCCAGCATTTT	CASSPPPTGDSNQPQHF	TRBD1	TRBJ1-5	.	TRBV6-7
TGTGCCAGCAGCAGTGGGGACAGGGGGGGTCAGCCCCAGCATTTT	CASSSGDRGGQPQHF	TRBD1	TRBJ1-5	once	TRBV5-8
TGTGCCAGTAGTCTAGACGGGACAGGGAGTTCACCCCTCCACTTT	CASSLDGTGSSPLHF	TRBD1	TRBJ1-6	.	TRBV19
TGTGCCAGCAGCGCAGGGGGGTCGAACACCGGGGAGCTGTTTTTT	CASSAGGSNTGELFF	.	TRBJ2-2	.	TRBV9
TGTGCCAGCAGTGACAGGGGTGGCTACACCTTC	CASSDRGGYTF	.	TRBJ1-2	.	TRBV6-1
TGTGCCAGCAGCCCCTCCGTCGGGGGGTCAGATACGCAGTATTTT	CASSPSVGGSDTQYF	TRBD2	TRBJ2-3	.	TRBV11-1